A single sample is the source of the 26 T cell receptor beta chains below, sequenced in a study of patients and donors after allogeneic stem cell transplantation. MiXCR, applied by TCRdb to the RT-PCR reads, yields one record per CDR3 protein. The sample has approximately 250,000 distinct CDR3 sequences; 12% to 15% are singletons. The sequenced sample consisted of blood, either unsorted or a sorted T cell fraction (not recorded which). The receptors were sampled from a human donor who was either an allogeneic HSCT recipient or a stem cell or donor lymphocyte infusion donor (not recorded which). It is not recorded whose cells these are; they may come from a transplant donor.

The chain uses TRBV27 and TRBJ2-7; 9 bases map to TRBD2. Trimming at V came to 7 bases and at J to 2 bases, leaving 9 bases not matched to a gene. Germline V CDR1 and CDR2: MNHEY, SMNVEV (reference sequence). CDR3 length equals 15 residues. CDR3 DNA: TGTGCCAGCAAGTTGGTGCTAGCGGGACCCTACGAGCAGTACTTC. Translated: CASKLVLAGPYEQYF.

This clonotype was seen only a few times. V gene TRBV7-6 combines with J gene TRBJ2-7, with TRBD2 matching over 13 bases. CDR1 is SGHVS and CDR2 is FNYEAQ in the germline V gene. J was trimmed by 3 bases and V by 3 bases; bases with no gene match: 5. The length of the CDR3 is 16 residues. CDR3 DNA sequence: TGTGCCAGCAGCTTGTCACTAGCGGGAGGGGACTACGAGCAGTACTTC. This codes for CASSLSLAGGDYEQYF.

This clonotype was found a few times. The rearrangement joins TRBV18 to TRBJ2-7; D gene unclear. Germline CDR1 is KGHSH and CDR2 is LQKENI. V gave up 2 bases and J gave up 0 bases, with 14 bases separating them. This CDR3 comprises 16 residues. DNA of the CDR3: TGTGCCAGCTCACCATTTGGGCAGATCAGCTCCTACGAGCAGTACTTC. Translated, it gives CASSPFGQISSYEQYF. Complete variable domain (other parts from reference TRBV18 and TRBJ2-7): NAGVMQNPRHLVRRRGQEARLRCSPMKGHSHVYWYRQLPEEGLKFMVYLQKENIIDESGMPKERFSAEFPKEGPSILRIQQVVRGDSAAYFCASSPFGQISSYEQYFGPGTRLTVT.

This clonotype was counted ten times or more. This chain joins TRBV5-1 and TRBJ2-1; possible D gene TRBD2, 5 bases. V was cut by 0 bases and J by 2 bases, with 9 bases left in between. Germline assignment: CDR1 SGHRS and CDR2 YFSETQ. The CDR3 extends over 15 amino acids. In DNA, the CDR3 is TGCGCCAGCAGCTTGGACGCTAGCCCCTACAATGAGCAGTTCTTC. This sequence encodes CASSLDASPYNEQFF.

This clonotype was seen a few times. The chain recombines TRBV12-3 or TRBV12-4 with TRBJ1-4; D is perhaps TRBD1 (5 bases). The CDR3 spans 16 residues. The V gene lost 5 bases and the J gene lost 3 bases, with 16 bases spanning the gap. CDR3 protein: CASSPPSGVANEKLFF. In DNA form, the CDR3 reads TGTGCCAGCAGTCCCCCGTCGGGGGTGGCTAATGAAAAACTGTTTTTT.

This clonotype was seen at least ten times. V and J are TRBV10-3 and TRBJ2-1; a possible D gene is TRBD1 (6 bases). Germline V lookup: CDR1 ENHRY, CDR2 SYGVKD. The CDR3 has 13 amino acids. V was pared by 4 bases and J by 3 bases, with 7 bases between. CDR3 protein: CAISGDIYNEQFF. The CDR3 bases are TGTGCCATCAGTGGGGACATCTACAATGAGCAGTTCTTC.

This clonotype occurred a few times. The rearrangement joins TRBV20-1 to TRBJ1-4; 7 bases map to TRBD1. The ends lost 0 bases at V and 6 bases at J; junction bases unmatched: 10. CDR1 and CDR2 from the germline V gene are DFQATT and SNEGSKA (reference sequence). The CDR3 is 16 residues long. The CDR3 here is CSARDRGDSWDEKLFF. The CDR3 DNA reads as TGCAGTGCTAGAGATAGAGGGGACAGTTGGGATGAAAAACTGTTTTTT.

CDR3 sequence reads: CASSRGANTEAFF. CDR3 coding DNA: TGTGCCAGTAGTAGGGGGGCCAACACTGAAGCTTTCTTT. The chain joins TRBV19 to TRBJ1-1, with a tentative D call TRBD1 (6 bases). Deletions cut 4 bases from V and 2 bases from J, with 8 bases between. The germline CDR1 and CDR2 sequences are LNHDA and SQIVND (reference sequence). CDR3 length: 13 amino acids.

This clonotype has more than one count but fewer than ten. The chain recombines TRBV2 with TRBJ1-2; TRBD1 agrees at 7 bases. J was trimmed by 4 bases and V by 4 bases; bases with no gene match: 9. Germline CDR1 SNHLY, CDR2 FYNNEI. CDR3 size: 15 residues. CDR3 in amino acids: CASSANGQASYGYTF. DNA for the CDR3: TGTGCCAGCAGTGCTAATGGACAGGCCAGCTATGGCTACACCTTC.

This clonotype showed up many times. V gene TRBV7-6 combines with J gene TRBJ2-5, with D possibly TRBD2 on 6 matching bases. The CDR3 extends over 16 amino acids. Trimming took 0 bases from V and 3 from J, leaving 14 bases between them. CDR1 is SGHVS and CDR2 is FNYEAQ in the germline V gene. The CDR3 DNA reads as TGTGCCAGCAGCTTAGCGATGGGACTTGGAAAAGAGACCCAGTACTTC. Encoded protein: CASSLAMGLGKETQYF.

This clonotype appeared a few times. V and J are TRBV12-3 or TRBV12-4 and TRBJ2-3, with TRBD2 matching over 12 bases. The CDR3 has 16 residues. V lost 5 bases to trimming and J lost 4 bases; unmatched junction nucleotides: 7. CDR3 region: CASSLNGLAGPDTQYF. In DNA form, the CDR3 reads TGTGCCAGCAGTCTTAACGGACTAGCGGGGCCAGATACGCAGTATTTT.

This clonotype was observed at least ten times. The gene calls are TRBV4-2 and TRBJ2-5, with D possibly being TRBD2 (6 bases). CDR1 and CDR2 (germline): LGHNA, YNFKEQ. This CDR3 has 14 residues. The V and J ends lost 0 bases and 3 bases respectively, with 8 bases between them. Written as DNA, the CDR3 is TGTGCCAGCAGCCAAGATGGAGGGAAAGAGACCCAGTACTTC. As protein: CASSQDGGKETQYF.

The chain uses TRBV7-6 and TRBJ1-3, with TRBD1 as a possible D gene (6 bases). V lost 8 bases and J lost 0, with 23 bases in between. This CDR3 contains 18 residues. Germline lookup yields CDR1 SGHVS and CDR2 FNYEAQ. CDR3 bases: TGTGCCAGCGGGGGGTCGAGCGGACAGTCCTTCTCTGGAAACACCATATATTTT. Amino acid sequence: CASGGSSGQSFSGNTIYF.

Only a few counts were recorded for this clonotype. V gene TRBV3-1 combines with J gene TRBJ1-2; D uncertain. Germline-derived CDR1 and CDR2 are LGHDT and YNNKEL (reference sequence). The CDR3 runs to 14 residues. The V and J ends lost 0 bases and 8 bases respectively, with 13 bases between them. The CDR3 region is CASSQDVGVRGYTF. Written as DNA, the CDR3 is TGTGCCAGCAGCCAAGATGTGGGTGTAAGGGGCTACACCTTC.

This clonotype has ten or more counts. The CDR3 sequence is CSARAGTSTNEKLFF. Written as DNA, the CDR3 is TGCAGTGCTAGAGCTGGGACTTCAACTAATGAAAAACTGTTTTTT. J is TRBJ1-4 and V is TRBV20-1, with D maybe TRBD1 (5 bases). The ends were cut back, 1 base at V and 0 bases at J, with 9 bases in the middle. Per germline, CDR1 DFQATT and CDR2 SNEGSKA (reference sequence). The CDR3 contains 15 residues.

The chain combines TRBV5-5 with TRBJ1-1, with 8 bases matching TRBD1. The length of the CDR3 is 16 residues. Germline CDR1 is SGHKS and CDR2 is YYEKEE (reference sequence). With V trimmed by 4 bases and J by 4 bases, 12 bases remained unmatched. The CDR3 sequence: CASSRGADRASTEAFF. DNA of the CDR3: TGTGCCAGCAGCCGTGGGGCGGACAGGGCTAGCACTGAAGCTTTCTTT.

V usage is TRBV21-1 and J usage is TRBJ2-1; the DNA was not compared with TRBD2, the D call given in the table. TRBV21-1 is reported as a pseudogene. CDR3 length: 18 residues. CDR3 DNA: TGTGCCAGCAGTGAAGGCGGGGTTCAGCGGGAGGTCCACAATGAGCAGTTCTTC. Protein: CASSEGGVQREVHNEQFF.

This clonotype was counted only a few times. V and J are TRBV4-3 and TRBJ2-5, with D tentatively TRBD1 (5 bases). Trimming cost V 1 base and J 4 bases, with 13 bases left between them. The germline gives CDR1 LGHNA, CDR2 YSLEER. The CDR3 has 15 amino acids. The CDR3, as DNA: TGCGCCAGCAGCCAAGGTTGGCAGGGTGGAGAGACCCAGTACTTC. Translation gives CASSQGWQGGETQYF.

The chain links TRBV5-1 to TRBJ1-2; D call uncertain. The CDR3 sequence is 13 residues long. The germline V and J ends were trimmed by 1 base and 6 bases, with 10 bases remaining between them. Germline V gene data show CDR1 as SGHRS and CDR2 as YFSETQ. The CDR3 protein is CASSLSPTDGYTF. CDR3 DNA: TGCGCCAGCAGCTTGTCCCCTACGGATGGCTACACCTTC.

The chain has TRBV6-1 and TRBJ2-2; D unclear. CDR1 and CDR2 (germline): MNHNS, SASEGT. CDR3 length: 11 amino acids. Trimming took 10 bases from V and 7 from J, leaving 10 bases between them. CDR3 loop: CATQRNGELFF. The DNA of the CDR3 is TGTGCCACACAGAGAAACGGGGAGCTGTTTTTT.

This clonotype was observed at least ten times. The chain carries TRBV18 and TRBJ1-2, with D perhaps TRBD1 (5 bases). This CDR3 is built from 18 residues. Per the germline V gene, CDR1 is KGHSH and CDR2 is LQKENI. V was pared by 6 bases and J by 2 bases, with 25 bases between. The CDR3 here is CASSLVAAMAGANYGYTF. In nucleotides, the CDR3 is TGTGCCAGCTCGTTGGTGGCAGCAATGGCTGGGGCCAACTATGGCTACACCTTC.

Concerning this clonotype: A much more abundant neighbour one base away suggests this may be a read error. The chain carries TRBV7-6 and TRBJ2-2; 7 bases fit TRBD2. The V and J ends lost 9 bases and 7 bases, in that order; junction bases with no gene match: 17. The CDR3 has 16 amino acids. Germline V gene sequence: CDR1 SGHVS, CDR2 FNYEAQ. The chain's CDR3 is CARSATRLADYGELFF. CDR3 nucleotide sequence: TGTGCCAGGAGCGCAACCAGACTAGCAGACTACGGGGAGCTGTTTTTT.

The gene calls are TRBV30 and TRBJ2-7; D remains unclear. This CDR3 is 13 amino acids long. Between the trimmed V and J ends, which lost 5 bases and 0 bases, there was a span of 11 bases. Germline CDR1 GTSNPN, CDR2 SVGIG (reference sequence). CDR3 DNA sequence: TGTGCCTGGCGGACGGCGAGCTCCTACGAGCAGTACTTC. It is translated as CAWRTASSYEQYF.

This sequence joins TRBV7-3 and TRBJ2-3, with TRBD2 matching over 15 bases. V lost 3 bases and J lost 1; bases outside the gene matches: 5. CDR3 length: 18 residues. CDR1 and CDR2 from the germline V gene are SGHTA and FQGTGA. The CDR3 here is CASSFRTSGGAGTDTQYF. The CDR3 nucleotides read TGTGCCAGCAGCTTTCGGACTAGCGGGGGGGCGGGCACAGATACGCAGTATTTT.

The V and J genes are TRBV6-1 and TRBJ2-3; TRBD2 matches 10 bases. The germline CDR1 and CDR2 sequences are MNHNS and SASEGT. There are 15 residues in the CDR3. V shed 6 bases, J shed 4 bases, and the junction held 7 bases outside the gene matches. The DNA of the CDR3 is TGTGCCAGCAGGTCGGAGCGGGGGGGCTCAGATACGCAGTATTTT. Its protein is CASRSERGGSDTQYF.

This clonotype showed up just a few times. The chain joins TRBV7-8 to TRBJ2-1; no firm D call. Germline CDR1 reads SGHVS; CDR2 reads FQNEAQ. This CDR3 is 17 amino acids long. V was cut by 1 base and J by 0 bases, with 13 bases left in between. Here the CDR3 reads CASSLVRLEDSYNEQFF. Written as DNA, the CDR3 is TGTGCCAGCAGCTTAGTGCGGTTAGAAGACTCCTACAATGAGCAGTTCTTC.